This T cell receptor beta chain was observed in a study of stem cell transplantation in POMP-related autoinflammatory disease. Sequenced by immunoSEQ multiplex PCR; TCRdb stores in-frame clones only, minus some. The table shows approximately 65,000 clones, with approximately 91% occurring only once. This CDR3 has 15 amino acids. V gave up 0 bases and J gave up 2 bases, with 11 bases separating them. The germline gives CDR1 SGHNT, CDR2 YYREEE (reference sequence). The J gene is TRBJ1-1, the V gene TRBV5-4; D might be TRBD1 (5 bases). This material consisted of CD4+ T cells from PBMCs, taken after stem cell transplantation. This clonotype was obtained from a human patient with POMP-related autoinflammation and immune dysregulation (PRAID). The T cells may come from the graft donor. In DNA form, the CDR3 reads TGTGCCAGCAGCTTGGACAAGGGGCCTAACACTGAAGCTTTCTTT. Protein: CASSLDKGPNTEAFF.